This passage covers 17 T cell receptor beta chains from one sample sequenced in a study of blood T cells in healthy people across ages. Alongside a J-beta primer mix, a sample-barcoded 5' primer served in a second PCR lasting roughly 6 to 11 cycles. In TCRdb, the 5' RACE reads were re-called with MiXCR into one record per CDR3 protein. The data hold roughly 1.5 million distinct CDR3 sequences, with about 42% observed a single time. Input material: blood. The receptors originated from a woman between 18 and 29 years old in good health.

The chain has TRBV12-3 or TRBV12-4 and TRBJ2-6; D gene uncertain. Trimming stripped 5 bases from V and 0 bases from J, with 17 bases between. This CDR3 comprises 18 residues. CDR3 nucleotides: TGTGCCAGCAGTCTACCCCTCAGACACAACTCTGGGGCCAACGTCCTGACTTTC. Translated: CASSLPLRHNSGANVLTF.

On this clonotype: One end of the junction fails to match germline, which may point to a read error. The CDR3 coding sequence is TGTGCCAGCAGCTTAGGGGGTCGGCCACAGGGAGTCTATGGCTGCACCTTC. This gives the protein CASSLGGRPQGVYGCTF. The chain links TRBV11-2 to TRBJ1-2; the D gene is possibly TRBD1 (6 bases). In germline, CDR1 is SGHAT, CDR2 FQNNGV. The CDR3 contains 17 residues.

The J gene is TRBJ2-5, the V gene TRBV29-1; 10 bases are a match to TRBD1. The J call may be incorrect, as the DNA end agrees better with TRBJ2-7. CDR3 length: 14 residues. In germline, CDR1 is SQVTM, CDR2 ANQGSEA. The CDR3 protein is CSVTGQGGTYEQYF. The CDR3 region has the DNA TGCAGCGTGACCGGACAGGGGGGGACCTACGAGCAGTACTTC.

This clonotype was picked up a small number of times. V usage is TRBV28 and J usage is TRBJ2-7; D might be TRBD1 (6 bases). Looked up from germline, CDR1 is MDHEN and CDR2 is SYDVKM. The ends were cut back, 1 base at V and 3 bases at J, with 16 bases in the middle. There are 16 residues in the CDR3. The CDR3 coding sequence is TGTGCCAGCAGTTTATCCGCCGGGACACAAATCTACGAGCAGTACTTC. It encodes CASSLSAGTQIYEQYF.

This clonotype was seen more than once but under ten times. The chain joins TRBV19 to TRBJ1-2, with D perhaps matching TRBD1 (5 bases). The germline V gene encodes CDR1 LNHDA and CDR2 SQIVND (reference sequence). The length of the CDR3 is 14 residues. V lost 5 bases and J 8 bases, leaving 18 bases between the germline ends. The CDR3: CASSPTARNLGYTF. The CDR3 region has the DNA TGTGCCAGTAGTCCGACAGCCCGGAATCTCGGCTACACCTTC.

In this sample, this clonotype turned up a few times. This chain joins TRBV6-2 or TRBV6-3 and TRBJ2-1, with TRBD1 identical over 11 bases. This CDR3 has 16 residues. CDR1 is MNHEY, CDR2 SVGEGT, per germline. Germline trimming cut 6 bases from V and 3 bases from J; bases unmatched to any gene: 7. The CDR3 spells CASRHAGTGGYNEQFF. The CDR3 DNA reads as TGTGCCAGCAGGCATGCCGGGACAGGGGGCTACAATGAGCAGTTCTTC.

V gene TRBV4-3 combines with J gene TRBJ2-1; 11 bases are a match to TRBD2. The CDR3 spans 15 residues. Germline lookup yields CDR1 LGHNA and CDR2 YSLEER. The J segment lost 9 bases and the V segment lost 0 bases, leaving 4 bases of the junction unmatched. The DNA of the CDR3 is TGCGCCAGCAGCCAAGATAGCGGGAGGGCCAGTGAGCAGTTCTTC. This codes for CASSQDSGRASEQFF.

This clonotype turned up a few times. The chain has TRBV15 and TRBJ2-1, with D maybe TRBD2 (6 bases). CDR1 LNHNV and CDR2 YYDKDF come from the germline V gene (reference sequence). CDR3 size: 15 residues. Trimming removed 9 bases from V and 2 bases from J, with 17 bases in between. DNA of the CDR3: TGTGCCACGACCCCCCCGGGACTGCCCTACAATGAGCAGTTCTTC. Encoded protein: CATTPPGLPYNEQFF. Full variable domain (missing parts from reference TRBV15 and TRBJ2-1): DAMVIQNPRYQVTQFGKPVTLSCSQTLNHNVMYWYQQKSSQAPKLLFHYYDKDFNNEADTPDNFQSRRPNTSFCFLDIRSPGLGDTAMYLCATTPPGLPYNEQFFGPGTRLTVL.

Here the CDR3 DNA reads TGCAGTGCTAGATTCGGGGAGGGTGTTACAGATACGCAGTATTTT. Amino acids: CSARFGEGVTDTQYF. The rearrangement joins TRBV20-1 to TRBJ2-3; 7 nucleotides line up with TRBD2. The junction had 8 bases not matched to a gene; V was cut back by 2 bases and J by 3 bases. The CDR3 contains 15 residues. CDR1 and CDR2 from the germline V gene are DFQATT and SNEGSKA (reference sequence).

This chain connects TRBV25-1 to TRBJ1-1; D remains unclear. CDR3 length: 13 amino acids. CDR1 and CDR2 from the germline V gene are MGHDK and SYGVNS. V was pared by 4 bases and J by 7 bases, with 13 bases between. DNA for the CDR3: TGTGCCAGCAGTGCCGTGAGGGTGGATGAAGCTTTCTTT. It is translated as CASSAVRVDEAFF.

In its sample, this clonotype was seen a few times. Here the CDR3 DNA reads TGTGCCAGCAGCTCTGAGACCTACAATGAGCAGTTCTTC. It codes for CASSSETYNEQFF. The genes are TRBV5-5 and TRBJ2-1; unclear D gene. Germline V gene lookup returns CDR1 SGHKS and CDR2 YYEKEE (reference sequence). Trimming removed 3 bases from V and 2 bases from J, with 6 bases in between. The CDR3 length is 13 residues. The full variable domain, completed using reference TRBV5-5 and TRBJ2-1, is DAGVTQSPTHLIKTRGQQVTLRCSPISGHKSVSWYQQVLGQGPQFIFQYYEKEERGRGNFPDRFSARQFPNYSSELNVNALLLGDSALYLCASSSETYNEQFFGPGTRLTVL.

This clonotype has a handful of counts. The chain has TRBV7-9 and TRBJ2-2, with D perhaps matching TRBD1 (6 bases). The CDR3 is 14 amino acids. Trimming cost V 3 bases and J 4 bases, with 9 bases left between them. Germline loops: CDR1 SEHNR, CDR2 FQNEAQ (reference sequence). Here the CDR3 DNA reads TGTGCCAGCAGCTTGACAGGTCTCACCGGGGAGCTGTTTTTT. This sequence encodes CASSLTGLTGELFF.

There are a few counts of this clonotype. V usage is TRBV27 and J usage is TRBJ1-2, with a possible D match to TRBD1 (5 bases). From germline, CDR1 is MNHEY and CDR2 SMNVEV (reference sequence). V lost 2 bases to trimming and J lost 7 bases, with 8 bases between them. The CDR3 covers 12 residues. This chain's CDR3 is CASSLNGGGYTF. The CDR3 DNA reads as TGTGCCAGCAGTTTAAATGGGGGTGGCTACACCTTC.

The V and J genes are TRBV28 and TRBJ2-3; 12 bases agree with TRBD2. The CDR3 runs to 20 residues. CDR1 and CDR2 (germline): MDHEN, SYDVKM. The junction had 17 bases not matched to a gene; V was cut back by 4 bases and J by 3 bases. CDR3 nucleotides: TGTGCCAGCAGTTCGGCGGGACTAGCGGGCTATCAAGGCTATACAGATACGCAGTATTTT. Amino acids: CASSSAGLAGYQGYTDTQYF.

The V call is TRBV7-8, the J call TRBJ2-2; 7 bases align to TRBD2. The germline V gene encodes CDR1 SGHVS and CDR2 FQNEAQ. This CDR3 contains 16 residues. V lost 5 bases, J lost 0 bases, and 6 bases stayed unmatched. CDR3 sequence (DNA): TGTGCCAGCAGCGCGTCGCGGGGGTCGAACACCGGGGAGCTGTTTTTT. It yields the protein CASSASRGSNTGELFF.

CDR3 DNA sequence: TGTGCCAGCAGCGTCTCCAGGGGTCAGCCCCAGCATTTT. Its protein product is CASSVSRGQPQHF. The V and J genes are TRBV9 and TRBJ1-5; D might be TRBD1 (6 bases). Germline CDR1 reads SGDLS; CDR2 reads YYNGEE. This CDR3 has 13 residues. V was shortened by 2 bases and J by 6 bases, with 9 bases between the two germline ends.

This clonotype has only a few counts. This chain joins TRBV7-3 and TRBJ1-6, with a tentative D call TRBD1 (5 bases). The CDR3 is 14 residues long. Germline lookup yields CDR1 SGHTA and CDR2 FQGTGA. V shed 3 bases and J shed 10 bases, with 13 bases lying between them. This chain's CDR3 is CASSFAGQSSPLHF. The CDR3 DNA is TGTGCCAGCAGCTTTGCAGGGCAGAGCTCACCCCTCCACTTT. Variable domain in full (rest from reference TRBV7-3 and TRBJ1-6): GAGVSQTPSNKVTEKGKYVELRCDPISGHTALYWYRQSLGQGPEFLIYFQGTGAADDSGLPNDRFFAVRPEGSVSTLKIQRTERGDSAVYLCASSFAGQSSPLHFGNGTRLTVT.